A selection of T cell receptor beta chains follows, all from one sample in a study of T cell repertoires in cytomegalovirus infection. MiXCR, run by TCRdb on the reads, gives a single entry per CDR3 protein. This sample has 65,000 to 95,000 distinct CDR3 sequences; 3.7% occur once, and the top ten carry over 4.5%. The specimen was PBMCs. The source is a human donor in good health (CMV status not recorded). Some clones in this sample may be carry-over from other donors' samples. The CDR3 runs from the conserved cysteine through the conserved F or W. Fields, in order: V gene, CDR3 protein.

TRBV12-3/TRBV12-4 CASRPGTGGHAGTGELFF
TRBV5-4 CASSLGQNQEAFF
TRBV5-1 CASSGQTQETQYF
TRBV7-2 CASSSSGVGDTQYF
TRBV12-3/TRBV12-4 CASNGGNYYTGELFF
TRBV6-2/TRBV6-3 CASSYGGLNTEAFF
TRBV12-3/TRBV12-4 CASRRRQGGTPMDNEQFF
TRBV19 CASSDSPYEQYF
TRBV7-2 CASSLGGQPTDTQYF
TRBV12-3/TRBV12-4 CASSGPRVQPQHF
TRBV7-2 CASSSGIRREAFF
TRBV6-5 CASSYTSSTDTQYF
TRBV7-9 CASSLDWDYNEQFF
TRBV12-3/TRBV12-4 CASRLTGTGDYGYTF
TRBV7-2 CASSSRTGRNTIYF
TRBV12-3/TRBV12-4 CASSLVARDHEQYF
TRBV4-1 CASSQTQGFQETQYF
TRBV15 CATSVGQGIKEAFF
TRBV6-2/TRBV6-3 CASSPRKDTQYF
TRBV30 CAWSVMAGAGSPLHF
TRBV6-6 CASSPDMIRNQPQHF
TRBV7-9 CASSPQGRGPDTQYF
TRBV24-1 CATSDPRDRGSAKNIQYF
TRBV12-3/TRBV12-4 CASSLVPQLPHSEAFF
TRBV7-9 CASSFSGGRDEQFF
TRBV7-9 CASSLASGQLANYGYTF
TRBV12-3/TRBV12-4 CASSLGLGSNTEAFF
TRBV19 CASSQRGETQYF
TRBV12-3/TRBV12-4 CASKMLAGGPNEQFF
TRBV28 CASSPRDRGFDRQYF
TRBV24-1 CATSDRKGSTDTQYF
TRBV7-9 CASSAWNRGRKTQYF
TRBV20-1 CSARTGTGKQPQHF
TRBV12-3/TRBV12-4 CASSLSGGILNEQFF
TRBV4-2 CASSQDFSRISGNTIYF
TRBV6-5 CASSYVVGSSSYEQYF
TRBV30 CAWSRDNANEKLFF
TRBV28 CASSPGGGDQPQHF
TRBV7-8 CASSLTTGSSSGNTIYF
TRBV7-2 CASSLALGQQFF
TRBV19 CASSGRRGGSNQPQHF
TRBV7-2 CASSFGQGGEKLFF
TRBV4-3 CASSQDRTGNEKLFF
TRBV20-1 CSARLSGPRRATEAFF
TRBV12-3/TRBV12-4 CASRHNRGLNTEAFF
TRBV7-2 CASSYGTSRTNEQFF
TRBV11-2 CASSLGGGQRSETQYF
TRBV24-1 CATSERRELFF
TRBV4-3 CASSQDYNYGYTF
TRBV20-1 CSARDIDSLNTEAFF
TRBV2 CASTATRGLSPLHF
TRBV19 CASSPTGIGYTF